The 18 T cell receptor beta chains below all came from one sample that was sequenced in a study of T cells after yellow fever vaccination. MiXCR, applied by TCRdb to the 5' RACE reads, yields one record per CDR3 protein. The sample includes 350,000 or so distinct CDR3 sequences, less than 9.5% seen only once; the top ten take under 20%. The starting material was PBMCs, obtained around 45 days after the first yellow fever vaccination. The receptors were sampled from a young man who received the YFV17D yellow fever vaccine.

Written as DNA, the CDR3 is TGTGCCAGCAGTCTACATTTAACCTCTGGAAACACCATATATTTT. Translated: CASSLHLTSGNTIYF. The chain has TRBV6-5 and TRBJ1-3; D call uncertain. Trimming shortened V by 5 bases and J by 0 bases, and 11 bases separated the two germline ends. The CDR3 loop spans 15 amino acids. Germline V gene lookup returns CDR1 MNHEY and CDR2 SVGAGI.

The rearrangement links TRBV7-2 to TRBJ2-7; D assignment may be TRBD1 or TRBD2 (5 bases each). Germline assignment: CDR1 SGHTA and CDR2 FQGNSA. The V end was cut by 2 bases, the J end by 0 bases, with 11 bases between. The CDR3 contains 15 residues. The CDR3 reads CASSLNPGSSYEQYV. The CDR3 DNA reads TGTGCCAGCAGCTTAAACCCAGGGAGCTCCTACGAGCAGTACGTC.

This sequence joins TRBV12-3 or TRBV12-4 and TRBJ1-1; D might be TRBD1 (5 bases). V lost 6 bases to trimming and J lost 6 bases, with 11 bases between them. This CDR3 is built from 12 residues. The CDR3 spells CASRVGDAEAFF. As DNA, the CDR3 is TGTGCCAGCAGGGTCGGGGACGCTGAAGCTTTCTTT.

This clonotype was seen only a few times. The V call is TRBV7-2, the J call TRBJ2-3, with D unclear. The CDR3 spans 16 residues. The germline V gene encodes CDR1 SGHTA and CDR2 FQGNSA. With 5 bases removed from V and 3 bases from J, the gap between germline ends came to 18 bases. CDR3 loop: CASSERPPGRTDTQYF. As DNA, the CDR3 is TGTGCCAGCAGCGAACGCCCCCCTGGCAGGACAGATACGCAGTATTTT.

This clonotype was seen repeatedly, ten times or more. The rearrangement uses TRBV5-6 and TRBJ1-1; 8 nucleotides match TRBD1. With V trimmed by 0 bases and J by 7 bases, 2 bases remained unmatched. The germline V gene has CDR1 SGHDT and CDR2 YYEEEE. The CDR3 contains 13 residues. The CDR3 loop reads CASSLGQGIEAFF. The CDR3 DNA follows: TGTGCCAGCAGCTTGGGACAGGGGATTGAAGCTTTCTTT.

This rearrangement joins TRBV14 to TRBJ2-7; D remains unclear. The CDR3 is 14 amino acids. Germline-derived CDR1 and CDR2 are SGHDN and FVKESK. V was trimmed by 0 bases and J by 5 bases, leaving 11 bases between them. The DNA of the CDR3 is TGTGCCAGCAGCCAAGAAGAAAATTACCACGAGCAGTACTTC. It translates to CASSQEENYHEQYF.

This clonotype was seen a few times. This sequence joins TRBV6-1 and TRBJ2-7, with 7 bases identical to TRBD1. Per germline, CDR1 MNHNS and CDR2 SASEGT. This CDR3 has 15 amino acids. V lost 6 bases, J lost 0 bases, and 8 bases stayed unmatched. Here the CDR3 reads CASSSNYRGSYEQYF. The CDR3 DNA follows: TGTGCCAGCAGCTCCAATTACAGGGGCTCCTACGAGCAGTACTTC.

This clonotype was seen more than once but under ten times. This chain joins TRBV5-5 and TRBJ1-1; the D is unclear. Germline lookup yields CDR1 SGHKS and CDR2 YYEKEE (reference sequence). The CDR3 consists of 13 residues. V lost 1 base to trimming and J lost 4 bases, with 8 bases between them. CDR3 protein: CASSLYLGTEAFF. In nucleotides, the CDR3 is TGTGCCAGCAGCTTGTACCTCGGCACTGAAGCTTTCTTT. Together with reference TRBV5-5 and TRBJ1-1, the CDR3 gives the full variable domain: DAGVTQSPTHLIKTRGQQVTLRCSPISGHKSVSWYQQVLGQGPQFIFQYYEKEERGRGNFPDRFSARQFPNYSSELNVNALLLGDSALYLCASSLYLGTEAFFGQGTRLTVV.

This clonotype occurred a few times. V and J are TRBV19 and TRBJ2-7; D gene unclear. V was cut by 5 bases and J by 0 bases, with 14 bases left in between. Germline V gene sequence: CDR1 LNHDA, CDR2 SQIVND (reference sequence). The CDR3 runs to 15 residues. CDR3 DNA sequence: TGTGCCAGTAGTCTTCATGACTCGAGCTCCTACGAGCAGTACTTC. It specifies CASSLHDSSSYEQYF. Complete variable domain (other parts from reference TRBV19 and TRBJ2-7): DGGITQSPKYLFRKEGQNVTLSCEQNLNHDAMYWYRQDPGQGLRLIYYSQIVNDFQKGDIAEGYSVSREKKESFPLTVTSAQKNPTAFYLCASSLHDSSSYEQYFGPGTRLTVT.

A few counts support this clonotype. The chain joins TRBV7-6 to TRBJ1-3, with a possible D match to TRBD1 (5 bases). The CDR3 is 14 residues long. The germline V and J ends were trimmed by 4 bases and 4 bases, with 11 bases remaining between them. The V gene's germline CDR1 is SGHVS and CDR2 FNYEAQ. The CDR3 nucleotides read TGTGCCAGCAGCTCGGGACGGAACGGAAACACCATATATTTT. Protein: CASSSGRNGNTIYF.

This chain links TRBV4-3 with TRBJ1-2, with D maybe TRBD1 (6 bases). Trimming took off 3 bases at V and 1 base at J, with 9 bases between the two ends. The germline CDR1 and CDR2 sequences are LGHNA and YSLEER. The CDR3 covers 14 residues. CDR3 sequence: CASSHRGRNYGYTF. CDR3 sequence (DNA): TGCGCCAGCAGCCACCGGGGGCGTAACTATGGCTACACCTTC.

This clonotype has more than one count but fewer than ten. J is TRBJ1-5 and V is TRBV30; tentative D call: TRBD1 (5 bases). Per the germline V gene, CDR1 is GTSNPN and CDR2 is SVGIG (reference sequence). CDR3 length: 14 amino acids. Trimming cost V 4 bases and J 0 bases, with 10 bases left between them. Here the CDR3 DNA reads TGTGCCTGGAACCGGGACGGTAGCAATCAGCCCCAGCATTTT. Translated, it gives CAWNRDGSNQPQHF.

This clonotype occurred a few times. V and J are TRBV19 and TRBJ2-1, with 7 positions matching TRBD1. V dropped 7 bases and J dropped 6; count of bases not matched to a gene: 9. CDR1 LNHDA and CDR2 SQIVND come from the germline V gene (reference sequence). This CDR3 region has 14 residues. The DNA of the CDR3 is TGTGCCAGTAAAGTCCCCACAGGGGTCAATGAGCAGTTCTTC. This translates into CASKVPTGVNEQFF.

Only one count was recorded for this clonotype. J is TRBJ1-2 and V is TRBV15; D is uncertain. The V gene lost 0 bases and the J gene lost 7 bases, with 6 bases spanning the gap. CDR3 length: 12 amino acids. Germline V gene data show CDR1 as LNHNV and CDR2 as YYDKDF (reference sequence). CDR3 sequence (DNA): TGTGCCACCAGCAGAGATGGAGGTGGCTACACCTTC. Translated: CATSRDGGGYTF.

The chain is built from TRBV20-1 and TRBJ1-6; D might be TRBD1 (5 bases). V was clipped by 6 bases and J by 7 bases, with 16 bases between them. CDR1 and CDR2 from the germline V gene are DFQATT and SNEGSKA (reference sequence). The CDR3 covers 14 residues. CDR3 residues: CSARDGRSNSPLHF. Here the CDR3 DNA reads TGCAGTGCCCGGGACGGCCGTAGCAATTCACCCCTCCACTTT.

This rearrangement joins TRBV18 to TRBJ1-1; D perhaps matches TRBD1 (5 bases). V was clipped by 0 bases and J by 3 bases, with 11 bases between them. Germline CDR1 reads KGHSH; CDR2 reads LQKENI. CDR3 length equals 15 residues. The CDR3 loop is CASSPPNQGDTEAFF. CDR3 DNA: TGTGCCAGCTCACCACCCAATCAGGGTGACACTGAAGCTTTCTTT.

The V and J genes are TRBV6-2 or TRBV6-3 and TRBJ2-1; TRBD2 aligns across 9 bases. After removal of 6 bases from V and 9 bases from J, the junction contained 15 bases not matched to a gene. Germline V CDR1 and CDR2: MNHEY, SVGEGT. The CDR3 is 16 amino acids. This chain's CDR3 is CASSRGREGAEGEQFF. CDR3 sequence (DNA): TGTGCCAGCAGCCGCGGGAGGGAGGGGGCTGAGGGTGAGCAGTTCTTC.

This clonotype has a handful of counts. The chain uses TRBV21-1 and TRBJ2-7; the D call of TRBD1 is as the table states it, not checked on the DNA. TRBV21-1 has pseudogene status. The CDR3 loop spans 13 amino acids. The CDR3: CASSRTGVYEQYV. CDR3 sequence (DNA): TGTGCCAGCAGCAGAACAGGCGTCTACGAGCAGTACGTC.